This record looks at one T cell receptor beta chain sequence and its context. Its antigen is unknown. Generated by immunoSEQ multiplex PCR, the TCRdb table keeps only in-frame clones and is missing some. Of some 130,000 clones in the sample, over 65% were seen once. This CDR3 comprises 16 residues. Per germline, CDR1 GTSNPN and CDR2 SVGIG (reference sequence). Trimming took off 2 bases at V and 0 bases at J, with 17 bases between the two ends. This specimen belongs to a study of T cell responses to AZD1222 COVID-19 vaccine. General study findings and limits: Reports indicate that nearly half of spike-specific TCRs are directed at unmutated variant regions. The breadth and depth of Spike-specific TCRs increased once two AZD1222 doses had been given. The repertoires were collected only after the peak T cell response. White British people made up most donors, females outnumbered males, and clonal diversity was possibly underestimated.

This chain links TRBV30 with TRBJ2-7; D is unresolved. Specimen: peripheral blood, collected on day 0 of AZD1222 vaccination. The sequence was collected from an adult in good health. The CDR3 sequence: CAWSLLGSPSSYEQYF. In DNA form, the CDR3 reads TGTGCCTGGAGTTTACTCGGAAGTCCTAGCTCCTACGAGCAGTACTTC.